The rows below give T cell receptor beta chains drawn from one sample of a study of technical replicates of blood from a few donors. Generated by immunoSEQ multiplex PCR, the TCRdb table keeps only in-frame clones and is missing some. The profile shows some 68,000 clones, roughly 92% of them singletons. The sequenced sample consisted of T cells isolated from PBMCs. Receptors were obtained from a human donor in good health. CDR3s include the opening cysteine and the closing phenylalanine or tryptophan. The D gene is left open where the match is weak. Expanded clones get a size class; other rows say once, few or many, or leave the size out.

J	length	V	size	D	DNA	CDR3
TRBJ2-1	14	TRBV5-6	-	-	TGTGCCAGCAGCTTGGCACTAGCCGGGAATGAGCAGTTCTTC	CASSLALAGNEQFF
TRBJ1-1	14	TRBV9	-	-	TGTGCCAGCAGCCCCACCGGGGTGAACACTGAAGCTTTCTTT	CASSPTGVNTEAFF
TRBJ1-1	15	TRBV18	-	TRBD1	TGTGCCAGCTCACGGACAGGGAGTATGGACACTGAAGCTTTCTTT	CASSRTGSMDTEAFF
TRBJ1-4	17	TRBV5-3	-	TRBD1	TGTGCCAGAAGCTTGGCCCTTGACAGGGGAAAGGATGAAAAACTGTTTTTT	CARSLALDRGKDEKLFF
TRBJ2-2	14	TRBV5-8	-	-	TGTGCCAGCAGCTTGATGGGGAGCACCGGGGAGCTGTTTTTT	CASSLMGSTGELFF
TRBJ2-5	13	TRBV11-2	-	TRBD2	TGTGCCAGCAGCTTACTAGCGGAAGAGACCCAGTACTTC	CASSLLAEETQYF
TRBJ1-1	14	TRBV2	-	-	TGTGCCAGCTGGGTGACAGCCATGAACACTGAAGCTTTCTTT	CASWVTAMNTEAFF
TRBJ2-7	14	TRBV6-1	-	TRBD1	TGTGCCAGCAGGACAGGGGATATTAGTTACGAGCAGTACTTC	CASRTGDISYEQYF
TRBJ2-1	16	TRBV11-1	-	TRBD2	TGTGCCAGCAGCTCTATACTAGCGGGAGGGAACAATGAGCAGTTCTTC	CASSSILAGGNNEQFF
TRBJ2-2	15	TRBV5-1	-	TRBD2	TGCGCCAGCAGCGTACTAGCGGGAGATGCCGGGGAGCTGTTTTTT	CASSVLAGDAGELFF
TRBJ1-2	15	TRBV5-5	once	-	TGTGCCAGCAGCTTGGGAGCCAGGGCAGAACAAGGCTACACCTTC	CASSLGARAEQGYTF
TRBJ2-2	12	TRBV2	-	-	TGTGCCAGCAGTGCTAGAATCGGGGAGCTGTTTTTT	CASSARIGELFF
TRBJ2-5	16	TRBV7-9	-	TRBD2	TGTGCCAGCAGCTTAGAGCCTCTAGCGGGAGTGGAGACCCAGTACTTC	CASSLEPLAGVETQYF
TRBJ2-1	18	TRBV5-1	-	TRBD2	TGCGCCAGCAGCTTGGCCTTGACTAGCGGGAGCTCCTACAATGAGCAGTTCTTC	CASSLALTSGSSYNEQFF
TRBJ1-4	12	TRBV4-3	-	-	TGCGCCAGCAGCCAAGCGCGGGAAAAACTGTTTTTT	CASSQAREKLFF
TRBJ2-5	15	TRBV4-2	-	TRBD1	TGTGCCAGCAGCCAACCGGGACAGAACCAAGAGACCCAGTACTTC	CASSQPGQNQETQYF
TRBJ2-1	10	TRBV27	-	-	TGTGCCAGCAGAGGGAGTGAGCAGTTCTTC	CASRGSEQFF
TRBJ2-7	15	TRBV5-1	-	TRBD1	TGCGCCAGCAGCGTGGGACAGGGGCTTACATACGAGCAGTACTTC	CASSVGQGLTYEQYF